This T cell receptor beta chain came from a study of CD8 T cells in Susac syndrome. CD8+ and CD4+ T cells taken from blood had their TCR beta sequenced. The CD8+ and CD4+ T cells were isolated magnetically using a negative isolation approach, whereas the TEMRA cells were enriched by FACS. Trimming took off 3 bases at V and 5 bases at J, with 18 bases between the two ends. CDR3 length equals 16 residues. Germline lookup yields CDR1 KGHSH and CDR2 LQKENI. When the RNA was reverse transcribed, random hexamers were used with an input of 0.5 to 1 ug. A multiplex approach, immunoSEQ multiplex PCR, amplified TCR beta CDR3 across 54 Vbeta and 13 Jbeta. TCRdb ran MiXCR on the immunoSEQ multiplex PCR reads and lists one entry per CDR3 protein. The table lists around 190,000 distinct CDR3 sequences, 90% to 95% of them singletons.

This clonotype originated in a human donor in good health. This chain links TRBV18 with TRBJ2-3; TRBD2 might be the D (6 bases). The sample was CD4+ T cells from PBMCs. The CDR3 here is CASSPTQQRAQDTQYF. Written as DNA, the CDR3 is TGTGCCAGCTCACCTACACAACAGCGGGCGCAAGATACGCAGTATTTT.